This T cell receptor (beta chain) was profiled in a study of blood T cells in healthy people across ages (dated by TCRdb to about 2015). Regarding the study in general: In model experiments, template switching captured about one uniquely barcoded TCR beta cDNA molecule for every two T cells. The study analyzed two additional independent replicas of 1 million unique cDNA reads from the same blood draw for two donors, one aged 18 to 29 and one aged 80 or older. The donors were divided into four age groups: young (average roughly 17 years), middle-aged (roughly 40), aged (roughly 66) and long-lived (about 80). The study measured age-related changes in TCR beta repertoire diversity using deep sequencing normalized with unique cDNA molecular identifiers. Donors of different ages were randomly distributed across sequencing lanes to avoid experimental bias.

Trimming at the junction amounts to 3 bases on V and 4 bases on J, and the germline ends lie 13 bases apart. The CDR3 covers 15 residues, taking in both the cysteine and the phenylalanine. CDR3 DNA is the only sequence kept; it has 45 bases, read in frame from the first base. The germline V gene sets CDR1 to LGHNA and CDR2 to YSLEER. Preparation of the library involved 5' RACE. Sequenced on an Illumina HiSeq 2500. The second PCR ran for roughly 7 to 11 cycles and used a J-beta primer mix along with a sample-barcoded 5' primer. A template-switch 5' adaptor carrying 12 random nucleotides introduced a unique molecular identifier onto each TCR beta cDNA molecule. At least 2.5 million CDR3-containing paired-end reads were obtained from each sample. All of the RNA was converted into first-strand cDNA using the Mint cDNA synthesis kit, with a TRBC-specific oligonucleotide serving as the primer. Following uracil-DNA glycosylase treatment, a first 18-cycle PCR with universal primers M1SS and BC2_uni_R was performed on all cDNA. The paper's data handling went like this. For normalization, 1 million high-quality reads were randomly selected from each sample, with every read carrying a distinct molecular identifier. Instead of being binned into consensus sequences, reads that shared molecular identifiers were thrown out. CDR3 identification, clonotype clustering and error correction used MiTCR with a Q25 quality threshold and the strictest error-elimination algorithm. A nonparametric unseen species model using Euler transformation provided a lower-bound estimate of total TCR beta diversity. Starting from the raw public reads, TCRdb applied fastp trimming at Q25, assembled clones with MiXCR and retained in-frame beta chains. Every entry covers one CDR3 protein and lists the most common genes and DNA from its rows. These V and J calls are TCRdb output, not the study's own analysis. The sample table shows 1.5 million to 2 million distinct CDR3 sequences, and over 25% are seen once. The biggest ten clones account for roughly 8% of the sample.

Donors were a few dozen systemically healthy Caucasian individuals from Russia aged roughly 6 to 90 years. Around 10 milliliters of peripheral blood were drawn from each donor into EDTA-treated Vacutainer tubes. Ficoll-Paque density-gradient centrifugation was used to isolate PBMCs, with at least 6.5 million per sample. Trizol reagent was used to extract total RNA from PBMCs, with at least 6 micrograms per sample. For every donor, an aliquot of PBMCs went through flow cytometry to measure the percentages of naive CD45RAhigh/CD27high T cells. Study-wide conclusions, independent of this receptor: The long-lived group showed more naive CD4+ T cells, fewer expanded clones and increased TCR diversity than the aged group, suggesting age selection. Since profiling was done on bulk unsorted PBMCs, naive and antigen-experienced compartments could not be conclusively compared. Donor CMV infection status was unknown, potentially confounding age-related changes in expanded clonotypes. Total diversity estimates from one million sequenced T cells were considered lower bounds and underestimates. There was a strong correlation between observed TCR beta diversity and the percentage of naive T cells measured by flow cytometry. Observed TCR beta diversity per million T cells fell roughly linearly with age, and a significant reduction was already apparent by age roughly 41.

This clonotype was observed a few times. Its recognized antigen is unknown. Per-base quality was not reported, and no clone a single base away is much larger than it. Sequences were obtained from blood. The receptor chain draws on TRBV4-3 and TRBJ1-5; the D gene cannot be resolved reliably. This receptor was taken from a young woman in good health. The DNA sequence follows: TGCGCCAGCAGCCAGGTGACGGGAGGAAATCAGCCCCAGCATTTT. Its product reads: CASSQVTGGNQPQHF.